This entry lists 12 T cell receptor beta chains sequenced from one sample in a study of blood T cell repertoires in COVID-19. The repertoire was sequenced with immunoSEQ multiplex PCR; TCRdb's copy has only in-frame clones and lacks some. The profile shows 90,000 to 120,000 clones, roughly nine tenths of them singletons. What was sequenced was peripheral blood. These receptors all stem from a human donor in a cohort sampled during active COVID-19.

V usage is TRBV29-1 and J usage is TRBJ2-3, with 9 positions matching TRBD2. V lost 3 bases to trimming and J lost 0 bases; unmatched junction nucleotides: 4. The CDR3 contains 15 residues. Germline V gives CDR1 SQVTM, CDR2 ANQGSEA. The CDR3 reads CSVDGTSSSTDTQYF. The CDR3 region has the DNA TGCAGCGTTGACGGGACTAGCAGTAGCACAGATACGCAGTATTTT.

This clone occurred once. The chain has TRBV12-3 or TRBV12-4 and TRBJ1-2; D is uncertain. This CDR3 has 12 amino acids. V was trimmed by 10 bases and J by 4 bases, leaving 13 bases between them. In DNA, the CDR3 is TGTGCCACGAGCGGCCGCCTCTATGGCTACACCTTC. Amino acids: CATSGRLYGYTF.

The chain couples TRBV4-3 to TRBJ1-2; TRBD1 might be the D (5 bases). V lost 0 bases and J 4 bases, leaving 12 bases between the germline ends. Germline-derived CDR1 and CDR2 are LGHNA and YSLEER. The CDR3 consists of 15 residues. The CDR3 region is CASSQEGDSVYGYTF. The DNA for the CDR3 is TGCGCCAGCAGCCAAGAAGGAGACAGCGTCTATGGCTACACCTTC.

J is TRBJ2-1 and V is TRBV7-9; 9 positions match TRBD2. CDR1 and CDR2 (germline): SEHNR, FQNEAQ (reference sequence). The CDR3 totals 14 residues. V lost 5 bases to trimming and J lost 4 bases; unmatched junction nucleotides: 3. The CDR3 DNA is TGTGCCAGCAGCAGCGGGGGGAAATACAATGAGCAGTTCTTC. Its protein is CASSSGGKYNEQFF.

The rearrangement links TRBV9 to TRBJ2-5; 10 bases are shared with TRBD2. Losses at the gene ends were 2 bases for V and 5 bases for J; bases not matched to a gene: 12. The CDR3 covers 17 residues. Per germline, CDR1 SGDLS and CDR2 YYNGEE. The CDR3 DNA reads TGTGCCAGCAGCGTCTTTTATAAGCGGGGGGGTTGGGAGACCCAGTACTTC. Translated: CASSVFYKRGGWETQYF.

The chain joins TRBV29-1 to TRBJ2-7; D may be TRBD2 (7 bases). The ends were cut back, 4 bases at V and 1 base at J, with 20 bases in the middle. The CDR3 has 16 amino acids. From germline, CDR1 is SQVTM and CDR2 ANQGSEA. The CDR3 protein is CSVVGGSRDTSYEQYF. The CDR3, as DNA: TGCAGCGTTGTGGGAGGGAGCCGGGACACTTCCTACGAGCAGTACTTC.

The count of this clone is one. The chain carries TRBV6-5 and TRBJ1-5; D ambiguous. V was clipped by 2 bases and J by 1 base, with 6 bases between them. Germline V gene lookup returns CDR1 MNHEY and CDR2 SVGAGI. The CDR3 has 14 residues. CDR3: CASSYGQSNQPQHF. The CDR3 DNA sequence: TGTGCCAGCAGTTACGGGCAGAGCAATCAGCCCCAGCATTTT.

DNA for the CDR3: TGTGCCAGCAGCCCCCGGACTATCCACGAGCAGTACTTC. It encodes CASSPRTIHEQYF. The rearrangement joins TRBV7-9 to TRBJ2-7; TRBD2 is a possible D gene (6 bases). Deletions cut 5 bases from V and 5 bases from J, with 13 bases between. CDR3 size: 13 residues. Germline CDR1 is SEHNR and CDR2 is FQNEAQ (reference sequence). Complete variable domain (other parts from reference TRBV7-9 and TRBJ2-7): DTGVSQNPRHKITKRGQNVTFRCDPISEHNRLYWYRQTLGQGPEFLTYFQNEAQLEKSRLLSDRFSAERPKGSFSTLEIQRTEQGDSAMYLCASSPRTIHEQYFGPGTRLTVT.

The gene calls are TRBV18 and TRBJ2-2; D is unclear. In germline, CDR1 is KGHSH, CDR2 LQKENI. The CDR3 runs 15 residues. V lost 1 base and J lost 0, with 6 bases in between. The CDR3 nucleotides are TGTGCCAGCTCACCACAGGAGACGAACACCGGGGAGCTGTTTTTT. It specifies CASSPQETNTGELFF.

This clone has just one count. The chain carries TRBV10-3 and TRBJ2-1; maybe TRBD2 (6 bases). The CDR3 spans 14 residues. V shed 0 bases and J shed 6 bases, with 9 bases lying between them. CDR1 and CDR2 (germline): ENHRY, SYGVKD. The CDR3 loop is CAISESGRGNEQFF. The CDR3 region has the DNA TGTGCCATCAGTGAGTCGGGGCGGGGCAATGAGCAGTTCTTC.

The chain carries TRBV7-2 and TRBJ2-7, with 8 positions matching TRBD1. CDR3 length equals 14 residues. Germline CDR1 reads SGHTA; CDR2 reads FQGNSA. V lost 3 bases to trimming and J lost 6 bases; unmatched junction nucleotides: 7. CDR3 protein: CASSFNRGSGEQYF. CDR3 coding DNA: TGTGCCAGCAGCTTTAACAGGGGGTCCGGCGAGCAGTACTTC.

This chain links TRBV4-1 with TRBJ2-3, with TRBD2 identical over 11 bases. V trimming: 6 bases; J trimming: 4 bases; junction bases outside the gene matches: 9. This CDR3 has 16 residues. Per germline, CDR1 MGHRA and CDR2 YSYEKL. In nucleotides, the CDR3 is TGCGCCAGCAGGCATAGCGGGGGGGCACGGGCAGATACGCAGTATTTT. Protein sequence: CASRHSGGARADTQYF.